Below are 29 T cell receptor beta chains sequenced from a single sample in a study of OX40 agonist ivuxolimab in advanced cancers. The data were produced by immunoSEQ multiplex PCR, yet TCRdb's version contains in-frame clones alone and is incomplete. Of over 80,000 clones in the sample, less than 90% are singletons; the top ten hold about 0.8%. Material: CD4+ or CD8+ T cells sorted from blood, obtained in a trial of the OX40 agonist ivuxolimab. The source of these receptors is an adult with an advanced solid tumor such as melanoma, head and neck, liver or kidney cancer.

The chain joins TRBV4-1 to TRBJ1-2, with D tentatively TRBD1 (5 bases). The CDR3 loop spans 15 amino acids. From germline, CDR1 is MGHRA and CDR2 YSYEKL. The V end was cut by 3 bases, the J end by 7 bases, with 18 bases between. CDR3 region: CASSHLGGVSSGYTF. CDR3 sequence (DNA): TGCGCCAGCAGCCACCTGGGAGGGGTTTCTAGTGGCTACACCTTC.

This chain joins TRBV2 and TRBJ1-2; D call uncertain. Germline V lookup: CDR1 SNHLY, CDR2 FYNNEI. This CDR3 has 14 residues. Trimming took off 0 bases at V and 11 bases at J, with 16 bases between the two ends. CDR3 DNA sequence: TGTGCCAGCAGTGAAGCTATACTATCGGCGACTTACACCTTC. This codes for CASSEAILSATYTF.

This chain links TRBV9 with TRBJ2-4, with D possibly being TRBD2 (6 bases). The V and J ends lost 0 bases and 5 bases respectively, with 12 bases between them. Per germline, CDR1 SGDLS and CDR2 YYNGEE. The CDR3 covers 15 residues. The CDR3 DNA reads as TGTGCCAGCAGCGTAGGAGGGGCGGGGCAAAACATTCAGTACTTC. This sequence encodes CASSVGGAGQNIQYF.

The V and J genes are TRBV6-1 and TRBJ1-5, with D possibly matching TRBD1 (6 bases). The CDR3 length is 15 residues. CDR1 and CDR2 from the germline V gene are MNHNS and SASEGT. V was shortened by 1 base and J by 5 bases, with 12 bases between the two germline ends. The CDR3 bases are TGTGCCAGCAGTGAAGGCGGGGACACCTATCAGCCCCAGCATTTT. Its protein product is CASSEGGDTYQPQHF.

The rearrangement links TRBV2 to TRBJ2-1; either TRBD1 or TRBD2 may fit D (5 bases each). The CDR3 has 14 amino acids. Germline-derived CDR1 and CDR2 are SNHLY and FYNNEI. V lost 2 bases to trimming and J lost 8 bases, with 13 bases between them. CDR3 sequence: CASSESVRDHEQFF. In DNA, the CDR3 is TGTGCCAGCAGTGAATCGGTCAGGGACCATGAGCAGTTCTTC.

This clone occurred a few times. The chain has TRBV18 and TRBJ2-2, with 9 bases lining up with TRBD2. The CDR3 length is 16 residues. The V gene's germline CDR1 is KGHSH and CDR2 LQKENI. The junction had 4 bases not matched to a gene; V was cut back by 3 bases and J by 2 bases. CDR3 amino acids: CASSPRTSANTGELFF. As DNA, the CDR3 is TGTGCCAGCTCACCCAGGACTAGCGCAAACACCGGGGAGCTGTTTTTT.

V gene TRBV30 combines with J gene TRBJ1-5; maybe TRBD1 (5 bases). Between the trimmed V and J ends, which lost 1 base and 7 bases, there was a span of 14 bases. Germline V gives CDR1 GTSNPN, CDR2 SVGIG (reference sequence). The CDR3 is 14 residues long. The CDR3 reads CAWSGIQGSQPQHF. CDR3 sequence (DNA): TGTGCCTGGAGTGGGATTCAGGGCAGCCAGCCCCAGCATTTT.

CDR3 DNA sequence: TGTGCCAGCAGCCCCTTTCCAGGGGTTCCCTTGCTGTTTTTT. It specifies CASSPFPGVPLLFF. This chain connects TRBV9 to TRBJ1-4; possible D gene TRBD1, 6 bases. Trimming removed 4 bases from V and 14 bases from J, with 21 bases in between. Germline loops: CDR1 SGDLS, CDR2 YYNGEE. The CDR3 length is 14 residues.

This clone was observed a few times. The chain couples TRBV7-9 to TRBJ2-2, with no clear D. CDR3 length: 14 residues. Trimming removed 2 bases at V and 7 bases at J, with 11 bases between. CDR1 and CDR2 from the germline V gene are SEHNR and FQNEAQ (reference sequence). The CDR3 DNA reads as TGTGCCAGCAGCTTACATGAGGATGGCGGGGAGCTGTTTTTT. Translation: CASSLHEDGGELFF.

The rearrangement joins TRBV9 to TRBJ2-5, with D possibly called TRBD1 or TRBD2 (5 bases each). Germline V gene sequence: CDR1 SGDLS, CDR2 YYNGEE. The CDR3 is 15 amino acids. Deletions cut 2 bases from V and 1 base from J, with 12 bases between. The chain's CDR3 is CASSVAQGTQETQYF. The CDR3 bases are TGTGCCAGCAGCGTGGCCCAAGGGACCCAAGAGACCCAGTACTTC. Full variable domain (remainder filled in from reference TRBV9 and TRBJ2-5): DSGVTQTPKHLITATGQRVTLRCSPRSGDLSVYWYQQSLDQGLQFLIQYYNGEERAKGNILERFSAQQFPDLHSELNLSSLELGDSALYFCASSVAQGTQETQYFGPGTRLLVL.

The chain combines TRBV7-2 with TRBJ1-2; the match to TRBD1 covers 10 bases. This CDR3 has 18 amino acids. Germline CDR1 reads SGHTA; CDR2 reads FQGNSA. V was clipped by 2 bases and J by 5 bases; unmatched bases: 14. The CDR3 nucleotides are TGTGCCAGCAGCTTAAGTGGTGCGTCCGGGACAGGGGTTTATGGCTACACCTTC. Encoded protein: CASSLSGASGTGVYGYTF.

This chain uses TRBV27 with TRBJ1-5, with a tentative D call TRBD1 (5 bases). V was trimmed by 3 bases and J by 5 bases, leaving 5 bases between them. The CDR3 is 12 amino acids. The germline CDR1 and CDR2 sequences are MNHEY and SMNVEV (reference sequence). The CDR3 loop reads CASSFRDQPQHF. The CDR3 bases are TGTGCCAGCAGTTTCAGGGATCAGCCCCAGCATTTT.

This clone was counted between two and nine times. The rearrangement links TRBV2 to TRBJ1-5; 7 bases align to TRBD1. The CDR3 loop spans 15 amino acids. Germline V lookup: CDR1 SNHLY, CDR2 FYNNEI. Trimming removed 5 bases from V and 3 bases from J; junction bases left unmatched: 7. The CDR3 DNA reads as TGTGCCAGCAGTCTACAGGGGCTCTTCAATCAGCCCCAGCATTTT. Amino acids: CASSLQGLFNQPQHF.

The chain recombines TRBV5-5 with TRBJ2-7, with a tentative D call TRBD1 (6 bases). CDR1 is SGHKS and CDR2 is YYEKEE in the germline V gene (reference sequence). V shed 4 bases and J shed 2 bases, with 10 bases lying between them. This CDR3 has 13 amino acids. CDR3 in amino acids: CASSTRGTYEQYF. In DNA form, the CDR3 reads TGTGCCAGCAGCACTAGGGGGACCTACGAGCAGTACTTC.

J is TRBJ1-5 and V is TRBV5-8, with a weak D call TRBD1 (6 bases). Germline V lookup: CDR1 SGHTS, CDR2 YDEGEE. V gave up 6 bases and J gave up 5 bases, with 15 bases separating them. The CDR3 covers 14 residues. CDR3 residues: CASTVGGSDQPQHF. CDR3 coding DNA: TGTGCCAGCACCGTAGGGGGAAGTGATCAGCCCCAGCATTTT.

The CDR3 loop reads CASSSTVEQYF. In DNA, the CDR3 is TGTGCCAGCAGCTCCACAGTCGAGCAGTACTTC. The chain uses TRBV7-2 and TRBJ2-7; D not resolved. Germline CDR1 SGHTA, CDR2 FQGNSA. This CDR3 contains 11 residues. V shed 4 bases and J shed 6 bases, with 7 bases lying between them.

This clone was detected a few times. The V gene is TRBV20-1, the J gene TRBJ2-5; tentative D call: TRBD1 (5 bases). Germline V gene lookup returns CDR1 DFQATT and CDR2 SNEGSKA (reference sequence). CDR3 length: 11 amino acids. Trimming pared 3 bases from V and 7 bases from J, leaving 9 bases between. CDR3 coding DNA: TGCAGTGCTAGCCGACAGTTGACCCAGTACTTC. Translating gives CSASRQLTQYF.

The genes are TRBV29-1 and TRBJ2-5; maybe TRBD2 (6 bases). The end of the DNA aligns better with TRBJ2-7, so the J call may be wrong. CDR1 and CDR2 from the germline V gene are SQVTM and ANQGSEA. The CDR3 spans 13 residues. The chain's CDR3 is CSVEGVAGYEQYF. CDR3 coding DNA: TGCAGCGTTGAGGGGGTCGCGGGGTACGAGCAGTACTTC.

This clone was observed a handful of times. CDR3 protein: CASSPGSGTRAEAFF. CDR3 DNA sequence: TGTGCCAGCAGCCCCGGGTCAGGGACAAGGGCTGAAGCTTTCTTT. The chain links TRBV9 to TRBJ1-1; maybe TRBD1 (6 bases). The CDR3 runs 15 residues. The V end was cut by 4 bases, the J end by 6 bases, with 19 bases between. CDR1 is SGDLS, CDR2 YYNGEE, per germline.

The chain has TRBV6-4 and TRBJ2-1; 10 bases agree with TRBD2. The CDR3 has 14 residues. Germline V CDR1 and CDR2: MRHNA, SNTAGT. Germline trimming cut 8 bases from V and 8 bases from J; bases unmatched to any gene: 9. As DNA, the CDR3 is TGTGCCAGCTCGAGCGGGGGGGCCATCGATGAGCAGTTCTTC. Translation: CASSSGGAIDEQFF.

The rearrangement joins TRBV7-2 to TRBJ1-3; 10 bases line up with TRBD1. This CDR3 has 14 residues. The junction had 7 bases not matched to a gene; V was cut back by 10 bases and J by 4 bases. Germline V gene sequence: CDR1 SGHTA, CDR2 FQGNSA. CDR3 residues: CATSTGGAGNTIYF. The CDR3 DNA sequence: TGTGCCACTTCGACAGGGGGCGCAGGAAACACCATATATTTT.

The chain couples TRBV7-3 to TRBJ1-6; D remains ambiguous. Per the germline V gene, CDR1 is SGHTA and CDR2 is FQGTGA. The CDR3 extends over 13 amino acids. V dropped 4 bases and J dropped 8 bases, with 9 bases sitting between them. CDR3 amino acids: CASSSARDSPLHF. DNA for the CDR3: TGTGCCAGCAGCTCCGCGCGAGATTCACCCCTCCACTTT.

The chain employs TRBV11-2 and TRBJ2-5; D call uncertain. Germline V lookup: CDR1 SGHAT, CDR2 FQNNGV. The CDR3 spans 12 residues. The V and J ends lost 5 bases and 2 bases respectively, with 6 bases between them. The CDR3 sequence: CASSETQETQYF. The CDR3 region has the DNA TGTGCCAGCAGCGAGACTCAAGAGACCCAGTACTTC.

The rearrangement uses TRBV11-2 and TRBJ2-2, with 9 bases aligning to TRBD1. Germline assignment: CDR1 SGHAT and CDR2 FQNNGV. After removal of 4 bases from V and 5 bases from J, the junction contained 5 bases not matched to a gene. This CDR3 is 15 amino acids long. For the CDR3, the DNA is TGTGCCAGCAGCTCACCGGGACAGGGTACCGGGGAGCTGTTTTTT. It codes for CASSSPGQGTGELFF.

J is TRBJ2-1 and V is TRBV5-1; 7 positions agree with TRBD1. The CDR3 consists of 13 residues. Germline values: CDR1 SGHRS, CDR2 YFSETQ. Unmatched junction bases numbered 3, after V lost 0 bases and J lost 9 bases. This CDR3 is CASSLERGREQFF. CDR3 DNA sequence: TGCGCCAGCAGCTTGGAAAGGGGGCGTGAGCAGTTCTTC.

The J gene is TRBJ1-5, the V gene TRBV18, with 7 bases lining up with TRBD1. Looked up from germline, CDR1 is KGHSH and CDR2 is LQKENI. Germline trimming cut 2 bases from V and 6 bases from J; bases unmatched to any gene: 7. This CDR3 is 15 amino acids long. Here the CDR3 reads CASSPSGTGVQPQHF. Written as DNA, the CDR3 is TGTGCCAGCTCACCATCTGGCACAGGGGTTCAGCCCCAGCATTTT.

This chain connects TRBV5-1 to TRBJ1-4; D may be TRBD1 (5 bases). This CDR3 has 15 residues. Trimming removed 0 bases at V and 5 bases at J, with 11 bases between. Germline V gene sequence: CDR1 SGHRS, CDR2 YFSETQ. The chain's CDR3 is CASSLGGGINEKLFF. CDR3 coding DNA: TGCGCCAGCAGCTTGGGGGGCGGTATAAATGAAAAACTGTTTTTT. The full variable domain, its missing parts supplied by reference TRBV5-1 and TRBJ1-4, is KAGVTQTPRYLIKTRGQQVTLSCSPISGHRSVSWYQQTPGQGLQFLFEYFSETQRNKGNFPGRFSGRQFSNSRSEMNVSTLELGDSALYLCASSLGGGINEKLFFGSGTQLSVL.

This clone occurred a few times. The rearrangement uses TRBV5-1 and TRBJ2-3; D gene unclear. V dropped 8 bases and J dropped 0 bases, with 13 bases sitting between them. This CDR3 is 14 amino acids long. Germline V gene sequence: CDR1 SGHRS, CDR2 YFSETQ. This chain's CDR3 is CASMRIPSTDTQYF. CDR3 nucleotides: TGCGCCAGTATGAGAATACCTAGCACAGATACGCAGTATTTT.

This clone appeared once. The genes are TRBV4-1 and TRBJ2-5; 8 bases are shared with TRBD1. The CDR3 totals 15 residues. Germline loops: CDR1 MGHRA, CDR2 YSYEKL. The junction had 5 bases not matched to a gene; V was cut back by 0 bases and J by 5 bases. CDR3 in DNA: TGCGCCAGCAGCCAAGATCGGGGACAGGAGGAGACCCAGTACTTC. It specifies CASSQDRGQEETQYF.